This T cell receptor beta chain was captured in a study of technical replicates of blood from several donors. The CDR3 extends over 19 amino acids. V lost 0 bases and J lost 9; bases outside the gene matches: 20. Germline values: CDR1 SGHNT, CDR2 YYREEE (reference sequence). Here immunoSEQ multiplex PCR was the method, and the copy in TCRdb shows in-frame clones only, minus some. Of more than 65,000 clones in the sample, about 81% are singletons; the top ten hold around 4%. Material: PBMCs. The rearrangement uses TRBV5-4 and TRBJ2-3; 9 bases align to TRBD2. This TCR was sampled from a human donor in good health. Some clones in this sample may be carry-over from other donors' samples. In DNA form, the CDR3 reads TGTGCCAGCAGCTTGGAGGTGGGGTTGGGCGGGGGGGCGCCTCGGACGCAGTATTTT. Amino acids: CASSLEVGLGGGAPRTQYF.